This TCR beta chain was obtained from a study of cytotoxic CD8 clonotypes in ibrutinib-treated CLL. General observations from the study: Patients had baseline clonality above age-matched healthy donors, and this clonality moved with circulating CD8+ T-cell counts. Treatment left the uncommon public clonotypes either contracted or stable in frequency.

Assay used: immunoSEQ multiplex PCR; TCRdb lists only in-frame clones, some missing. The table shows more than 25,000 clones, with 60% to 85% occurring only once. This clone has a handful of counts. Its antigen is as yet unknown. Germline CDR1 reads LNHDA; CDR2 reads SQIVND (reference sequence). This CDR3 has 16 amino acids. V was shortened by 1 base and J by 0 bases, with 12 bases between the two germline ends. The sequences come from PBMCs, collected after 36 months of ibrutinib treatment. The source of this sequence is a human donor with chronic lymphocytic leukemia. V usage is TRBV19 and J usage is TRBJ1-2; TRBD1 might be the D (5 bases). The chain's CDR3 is CASSIVSTGANYGYTF. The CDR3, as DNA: TGTGCCAGTAGTATAGTCTCCACAGGAGCTAACTATGGCTACACCTTC.